Below are 20 T cell receptor beta chains sequenced from a single sample in a study of blood T cells in healthy people across ages (dated by TCRdb to the mid-2010s). The library was made by 5' RACE. Reads for this sample came from an Illumina HiSeq 2500. A second 7 to 11 cycle PCR used a sample-barcoded 5' primer and a J-beta primer mix. TCRdb reanalyzed the raw reads on its own, using fastp at Q25 for trimming and MiXCR for clone calling, and kept in-frame beta chains. Rows matching on CDR3 protein sequence are summarized as one entry with the most common DNA and genes. The sample records about 770,000 distinct CDR3 sequences, under 55% of which are singletons. Under 20% of the sample is in the top ten clones. Sequenced material: blood. The receptors come from a man aged 60-69 years in good health.

The chain employs TRBV4-1 and TRBJ1-5; D is possibly TRBD1 (6 bases). In germline, CDR1 is MGHRA, CDR2 YSYEKL. Trimming took off 1 base at V and 3 bases at J, with 13 bases between the two ends. There are 16 residues in the CDR3. The CDR3 spells CASSQVENRVNQPQHF. The CDR3, as DNA: TGCGCCAGCAGCCAAGTGGAGAACAGGGTCAATCAGCCCCAGCATTTT.

The chain has TRBV2 and TRBJ2-4; D may be TRBD2 (5 bases). With 1 base removed from V and 12 bases from J, the gap between germline ends came to 13 bases. The CDR3 is 13 amino acids. The germline gives CDR1 SNHLY, CDR2 FYNNEI. The CDR3 spells CASSEVSDGSQYF. The CDR3 DNA is TGTGCCAGCAGTGAAGTCTCTGATGGGAGTCAGTACTTC.

The rearrangement links TRBV3-1 to TRBJ2-1, with no clear D. The V gene lost 1 base and the J gene lost 10 bases, with 11 bases spanning the gap. From germline, CDR1 is LGHDT and CDR2 YNNKEL (reference sequence). The CDR3 has 13 residues. The CDR3 is CASSQGTTGEQFF. The CDR3 DNA reads TGTGCCAGCAGCCAAGGCACTACGGGCGAGCAGTTCTTC.

This clonotype was detected only a few times. This chain connects TRBV12-3 or TRBV12-4 to TRBJ2-4, with D hard to call. This CDR3 spans 11 amino acids. Trimming pared 3 bases from V and 9 bases from J, leaving 6 bases between. The CDR3 region is CASSFSSIQYF. For the CDR3, the DNA is TGTGCCAGCAGTTTCTCCTCCATTCAGTACTTC.

This clonotype was observed a few times. The chain employs TRBV5-1 and TRBJ2-6; D gene ambiguous. Germline loops: CDR1 SGHRS, CDR2 YFSETQ. The V and J ends lost 5 bases and 0 bases respectively, with 12 bases between them. This CDR3 has 16 amino acids. For the CDR3, the DNA is TGCGCCAGCAGAGGTGGATCCAACTCTGGGGCCAACGTCCTGACTTTC. This translates into CASRGGSNSGANVLTF.

Worth noting for this clonotype: Compared with germline, one end of the junction differs, possibly owing to a read error. The J gene is TRBJ2-4, the V gene TRBV18, with D unclear. The CDR3 has 12 amino acids. The germline V gene encodes CDR1 KGHSH and CDR2 LQKENI. The CDR3 sequence is CVSSPPGDIQYF. CDR3 nucleotides: TGTGTCAGCTCACCACCTGGGGACATTCAGTACTTC.

This clonotype was recorded a few times. The chain employs TRBV20-1 and TRBJ2-7; the D is unclear. Per germline, CDR1 DFQATT and CDR2 SNEGSKA (reference sequence). This CDR3 spans 12 amino acids. V lost 3 bases and J 5 bases, leaving 11 bases between the germline ends. This CDR3 is CSASQVPHEQYF. CDR3 in DNA: TGCAGTGCTAGTCAGGTTCCCCACGAGCAGTACTTC.

The rearrangement uses TRBV7-2 and TRBJ2-1, with 9 bases matching TRBD2. Trimming removed 5 bases from V and 3 bases from J; junction bases left unmatched: 5. The CDR3 is made up of 15 amino acids. Germline loops: CDR1 SGHTA, CDR2 FQGNSA. The CDR3 loop reads CASSQTSGDYNEQFF. CDR3 nucleotides: TGTGCCAGCAGCCAGACTAGCGGAGACTACAATGAGCAGTTCTTC.

This clonotype appeared a single time. The chain recombines TRBV18 with TRBJ1-2; TRBD1 agrees at 12 bases. The CDR3 covers 14 residues. V lost 4 bases to trimming and J lost 8 bases; unmatched junction nucleotides: 5. Germline V CDR1 and CDR2: KGHSH, LQKENI. Here the CDR3 DNA reads TGTGCCAGCTCACACGGGACAGGGGGCGCCGGCTACACCTTC. As protein: CASSHGTGGAGYTF.

V and J are TRBV25-1 and TRBJ2-7; D possibly matches TRBD1 or TRBD2 (5 bases each). This CDR3 spans 15 amino acids. Looked up from germline, CDR1 is MGHDK and CDR2 is SYGVNS. V was trimmed by 3 bases and J by 0 bases, leaving 12 bases between them. The CDR3 DNA is TGTGCCAGCAGTGACCCCGAGGGGCGCTCCTACGAGCAGTACTTC. Amino acids: CASSDPEGRSYEQYF.

The sample holds a few counts of this clonotype. The rearrangement links TRBV20-1 to TRBJ2-7; D may be TRBD2 (6 bases). V was cut by 6 bases and J by 4 bases, with 19 bases left in between. The CDR3 runs to 14 residues. Germline V lookup: CDR1 DFQATT, CDR2 SNEGSKA (reference sequence). The CDR3 sequence is CSADRLGSSYEQYF. The CDR3 bases are TGCAGTGCAGACCGACTAGGCTCATCGTACGAGCAGTACTTC.

This clonotype was seen a few times. The chain combines TRBV7-2 with TRBJ1-2; possible D gene TRBD1, 6 bases. CDR1 and CDR2 (germline): SGHTA, FQGNSA. The CDR3 is 14 residues long. The V end was cut by 5 bases, the J end by 2 bases, with 12 bases between. CDR3 bases: TGTGCCAGCAGCGCATCGACAGGCAACTATGGCTACACCTTC. Amino acids: CASSASTGNYGYTF. Variable domain in full (rest from reference TRBV7-2 and TRBJ1-2): GAGVSQSPSNKVTEKGKDVELRCDPISGHTALYWYRQSLGQGLEFLIYFQGNSAPDKSGLPSDRFSAERTGGSVSTLTIQRTQQEDSAVYLCASSASTGNYGYTFGSGTRLTVV.

This chain uses TRBV5-1 with TRBJ1-1, with D tentatively TRBD1 (5 bases). Trimming cost V 2 bases and J 4 bases, with 12 bases left between them. Germline lookup yields CDR1 SGHRS and CDR2 YFSETQ. The CDR3 is made up of 14 amino acids. The CDR3 nucleotides read TGCGCCAGCAGCTTTGGGGACGGGTTCACTGAAGCTTTCTTT. Encoded protein: CASSFGDGFTEAFF. The full variable domain, its missing parts supplied by reference TRBV5-1 and TRBJ1-1, is KAGVTQTPRYLIKTRGQQVTLSCSPISGHRSVSWYQQTPGQGLQFLFEYFSETQRNKGNFPGRFSGRQFSNSRSEMNVSTLELGDSALYLCASSFGDGFTEAFFGQGTRLTVV.

The chain employs TRBV3-1 and TRBJ2-7; D uncertain. The V gene's germline CDR1 is LGHDT and CDR2 YNNKEL (reference sequence). The CDR3 is made up of 14 amino acids. Trimming pared 0 bases from V and 3 bases from J, leaving 9 bases between. CDR3 nucleotides: TGTGCCAGCAGCCAAGATCTGCACAGCTACGAGCAGTACTTC. This sequence encodes CASSQDLHSYEQYF.

The rearrangement joins TRBV20-1 to TRBJ2-3; 9 nucleotides match TRBD1. Germline-derived CDR1 and CDR2 are DFQATT and SNEGSKA (reference sequence). CDR3 size: 14 residues. With 5 bases clipped from V and 4 bases from J, the junction kept 7 bases outside the gene matches. The DNA of the CDR3 is TGCAGTGCTCCGGGACAGGGTTTCGCAGATACGCAGTATTTT. Its translation is CSAPGQGFADTQYF.

This clonotype was picked up a small number of times. The V and J genes are TRBV29-1 and TRBJ2-1; TRBD2 aligns across 9 bases. V shed 5 bases, J shed 5 bases, and the junction held 13 bases outside the gene matches. The CDR3 spans 16 residues. The germline V gene has CDR1 SQVTM and CDR2 ANQGSEA. The CDR3 DNA follows: TGCAGCGTTTTCGGACCAGCGGGGGGTTCCCACAATGAGCAGTTCTTC. Its translation is CSVFGPAGGSHNEQFF.

The chain uses TRBV4-3 and TRBJ2-5; D perhaps matches TRBD1 (7 bases). This CDR3 comprises 17 residues. V was shortened by 0 bases and J by 4 bases, with 18 bases between the two germline ends. Germline V lookup: CDR1 LGHNA, CDR2 YSLEER. CDR3 protein: CASSQDPVRGRSETQYF. The DNA of the CDR3 is TGCGCCAGCAGCCAAGATCCGGTCAGGGGGAGGTCAGAGACCCAGTACTTC.

V gene TRBV2 combines with J gene TRBJ2-7, with 11 bases identical to TRBD2. The DNA matches TRBJ2-5 better at its end, which makes the J call doubtful. The germline V gene encodes CDR1 SNHLY and CDR2 FYNNEI. The CDR3 is 16 amino acids. CDR3 nucleotides: TGTGCCAGCAGTTTAGCGGGGGGGCTTGAAAAAGAGACCCAGTACTTC. It codes for CASSLAGGLEKETQYF.

The V and J genes are TRBV11-2 and TRBJ1-6, with a tentative D call TRBD1 (6 bases). Trimming stripped 3 bases from V and 5 bases from J, with 8 bases between. The CDR3 is 14 residues long. CDR1 and CDR2 (germline): SGHAT, FQNNGV. CDR3 residues: CASSLGADNSPLHF. CDR3 nucleotides: TGTGCCAGCAGCTTGGGGGCCGATAATTCACCCCTCCACTTT.

This clonotype was counted a single time. DNA of the CDR3: TGTGCCAGCACCCTTTGGGGGGCGCAGGGCAATGAGCAGTACTTC. Its protein product is CASTLWGAQGNEQYF. This chain uses TRBV5-5 with TRBJ2-7; D might be TRBD1 or TRBD2, each matching 6 bases. Between the trimmed V and J ends, which lost 6 bases and 7 bases, there was a span of 23 bases. This CDR3 has 15 amino acids. Germline CDR1 SGHKS, CDR2 YYEKEE (reference sequence).